One and the same sample provided the 18 T cell receptor beta chains below, sequenced in a study of shared clonotypes between healthy human individuals. Assay: immunoSEQ multiplex PCR; the TCRdb copy retains only in-frame clones and omits some. The table includes some 1.5 million clones, 95% to 99% detected once. The sequencing sample was made of naive CD4+ T cells sorted from blood. Regarding subset: CD45RA+ positively selected. All receptors come from a man younger than 40 in good health.

The chain's CDR3 is CASNLFGGYEQYF. The CDR3 nucleotides read TGTGCCAGCAACTTATTTGGGGGCTACGAGCAGTACTTC. The chain employs TRBV9 and TRBJ2-7; either TRBD1 or TRBD2 may fit D (5 bases each). The CDR3 has 13 amino acids. The germline gives CDR1 SGDLS, CDR2 YYNGEE. V gave up 6 bases and J gave up 3 bases, with 13 bases separating them.

The J gene is TRBJ1-6, the V gene TRBV7-8, with D perhaps TRBD1 (6 bases). Trimming cost V 2 bases and J 5 bases, with 16 bases left between them. The CDR3 runs to 17 residues. Germline V CDR1 and CDR2: SGHVS, FQNEAQ. CDR3 coding DNA: TGTGCCAGCAGCTTATCGGCAGGGGCCATGGATAATTCACCCCTCCACTTT. Translation: CASSLSAGAMDNSPLHF. The full variable domain, rest sourced from reference TRBV7-8 and TRBJ1-6, is GAGVSQSPRYKVAKRGQDVALRCDPISGHVSLFWYQQALGQGPEFLTYFQNEAQLDKSGLPSDRFFAERPEGSVSTLKIQRTQQEDSAVYLCASSLSAGAMDNSPLHFGNGTRLTVT.

This clone occurred once. The chain employs TRBV9 and TRBJ2-5; the D is unclear. V was cut by 2 bases and J by 4 bases, with 15 bases left in between. CDR3 length equals 15 residues. The germline gives CDR1 SGDLS, CDR2 YYNGEE. CDR3 residues: CASSVWPLGSETQYF. The CDR3 DNA sequence: TGTGCCAGCAGCGTTTGGCCCCTCGGGTCAGAGACCCAGTACTTC.

The gene calls are TRBV5-4 and TRBJ2-7; D uncertain. Germline CDR1 reads SGHNT; CDR2 reads YYREEE (reference sequence). V was trimmed by 7 bases and J by 0 bases, leaving 14 bases between them. This CDR3 contains 14 residues. CDR3 nucleotide sequence: TGTGCCAGCTTGACCTCTCCGAGCTCCTACGAGCAGTACTTC. It specifies CASLTSPSSYEQYF.

The V call is TRBV9, the J call TRBJ1-1, with D unresolved. Germline CDR1 is SGDLS and CDR2 is YYNGEE. This CDR3 has 14 amino acids. Trimming cost V 4 bases and J 3 bases, with 13 bases left between them. The CDR3 sequence is CASSPNLSDTEAFF. CDR3 DNA sequence: TGTGCCAGCAGCCCCAACCTATCGGACACTGAAGCTTTCTTT.

On this clone itself: Other DNA sequences within the sample encode an identical CDR3. V usage is TRBV18 and J usage is TRBJ2-7; D ambiguous. This CDR3 contains 14 residues. The ends were cut back, 2 bases at V and 2 bases at J, with 10 bases in the middle. Germline V CDR1 and CDR2: KGHSH, LQKENI. CDR3 sequence reads: CASSPGQEPYEQYF. As DNA, the CDR3 is TGTGCCAGCTCACCAGGGCAGGAACCCTACGAGCAGTACTTC.

This clone was seen just once. CDR3 nucleotides: TGTGCCAGCAGCCCGTCTGGAGGGGTCCCCGGGGAGCTGTTTTTT. This encodes CASSPSGGVPGELFF. The chain recombines TRBV7-9 with TRBJ2-2; a weak D match, TRBD2 (6 bases). This CDR3 region has 15 residues. The V end was cut by 5 bases, the J end by 6 bases, with 16 bases between. Germline CDR1 SEHNR, CDR2 FQNEAQ (reference sequence).

This chain uses TRBV7-2 with TRBJ2-5; D is undetermined. The CDR3 covers 14 residues. The V gene's germline CDR1 is SGHTA and CDR2 FQGNSA. The V gene lost 5 bases and the J gene lost 1 base, with 11 bases spanning the gap. CDR3 residues: CASSQSMAQETQYF. The CDR3, as DNA: TGTGCCAGCAGCCAATCCATGGCCCAAGAGACCCAGTACTTC.

The chain links TRBV7-2 to TRBJ2-3; a possible D gene is TRBD2 (5 bases). The germline V and J ends were trimmed by 3 bases and 0 bases, with 10 bases remaining between them. Germline V lookup: CDR1 SGHTA, CDR2 FQGNSA. The CDR3 spans 15 residues. The CDR3 nucleotides read TGTGCCAGCAGCTTGAACGGGAAGAGCACAGATACGCAGTATTTT. This gives the protein CASSLNGKSTDTQYF.

The chain links TRBV19 to TRBJ2-7; 11 bases align to TRBD2. Germline-derived CDR1 and CDR2 are LNHDA and SQIVND (reference sequence). Germline trimming cut 5 bases from V and 1 base from J; bases unmatched to any gene: 4. This CDR3 has 15 residues. The CDR3: CASSVLAGVSYEQYF. DNA of the CDR3: TGTGCCAGTAGTGTACTAGCGGGAGTGTCCTACGAGCAGTACTTC.

The chain is built from TRBV7-2 and TRBJ2-2; no clear D gene. The V gene lost 1 base and the J gene lost 0 bases, with 15 bases spanning the gap. This CDR3 is 18 amino acids long. CDR1 SGHTA and CDR2 FQGNSA come from the germline V gene. In DNA, the CDR3 is TGTGCCAGCAGCTTAGTGGGCAGTTCTTCCACGAACACCGGGGAGCTGTTTTTT. Translating it yields CASSLVGSSSTNTGELFF. Drawing the rest from reference TRBV7-2 and TRBJ2-2, the complete variable domain is GAGVSQSPSNKVTEKGKDVELRCDPISGHTALYWYRQSLGQGLEFLIYFQGNSAPDKSGLPSDRFSAERTGGSVSTLTIQRTQQEDSAVYLCASSLVGSSSTNTGELFFGEGSRLTVL.

The V gene is TRBV6-6, the J gene TRBJ2-7; 8 bases are a match to TRBD1. The CDR3 totals 14 residues. Unmatched junction bases numbered 3, after V lost 4 bases and J lost 1 base. The germline CDR1 and CDR2 sequences are MNHNY and SVGAGI (reference sequence). CDR3 protein: CASSSTGESYEQYF. The CDR3, as DNA: TGTGCCAGCAGTTCGACAGGGGAATCCTACGAGCAGTACTTC.

The V and J genes are TRBV29-1 and TRBJ2-7; 11 bases match TRBD1. CDR1 and CDR2 from the germline V gene are SQVTM and ANQGSEA. The CDR3 is 11 amino acids. The CDR3 DNA reads as TGCAGTGGACAGGGGGCAGGGGAGCAGTACTTC. Its translation is CSGQGAGEQYF.

The chain recombines TRBV6-5 with TRBJ2-7; TRBD2 might be the D (6 bases). The CDR3 has 15 residues. From germline, CDR1 is MNHEY and CDR2 SVGAGI. V was pared by 5 bases and J by 5 bases, with 19 bases between. The CDR3 loop reads CASSPPGGRGHEQYF. CDR3 DNA sequence: TGTGCCAGCAGTCCTCCTGGGGGGAGAGGACACGAGCAGTACTTC.

The CDR3 nucleotides are TGTGCCAGCAGCTTGTTGTACTACGAGCAGTACTTC. It is translated as CASSLLYYEQYF. The J gene is TRBJ2-7, the V gene TRBV5-6, with D unclear. Germline V gene data show CDR1 as SGHDT and CDR2 as YYEEEE. V lost 1 base to trimming and J lost 3 bases, with 5 bases between them. The CDR3 has 12 amino acids.

Note on this clone: In the same sample, other DNA sequences code for this CDR3. The chain carries TRBV28 and TRBJ1-2; D may be TRBD1 (5 bases). Trimming took off 1 base at V and 4 bases at J, with 7 bases between the two ends. CDR1 and CDR2 from the germline V gene are MDHEN and SYDVKM. This CDR3 contains 13 residues. CDR3: CASSLSTGYGYTF. In nucleotides, the CDR3 is TGTGCCAGCAGTTTATCCACAGGCTATGGCTACACCTTC.

This clone was observed a single time. The chain is built from TRBV5-1 and TRBJ2-3; 9 nucleotides line up with TRBD2. V was clipped by 4 bases and J by 2 bases; unmatched bases: 11. The germline V gene encodes CDR1 SGHRS and CDR2 YFSETQ. CDR3 length equals 17 residues. The CDR3, as DNA: TGCGCCAGCAGCCCCCGTCTTCTAGCGGGGAACACAGATACGCAGTATTTT. Translation: CASSPRLLAGNTDTQYF.

The rearrangement uses TRBV2 and TRBJ2-3, with D unresolved. CDR1 is SNHLY and CDR2 is FYNNEI in the germline V gene. The CDR3 spans 10 residues. V lost 1 base to trimming and J lost 7 bases, with 0 bases between them. CDR3 sequence reads: CASSEDTQYF. CDR3 nucleotides: TGTGCCAGCAGTGAAGATACGCAGTATTTT.